This record looks at one T cell receptor (beta chain) sequence and its context. Its antigen remains unidentified. One junction end disagrees with the germline gene, perhaps due to a read error. In TCRdb, the reads were re-called with MiXCR into one record per CDR3 protein. The sample includes 2,200 or so distinct CDR3 sequences, around 20% of them seen just once. This entry is derived from a study of lung T cells in sarcoidosis with Löfgren's syndrome. Findings and caveats of the study: These T cells possibly recognize a putative, unidentified sarcoidosis-associated antigen. Multiple Löfgren's syndrome patients reportedly shared TRAV12-1 and TRBV2 CDR3 motifs, suggesting public CD4+ TCRs.

The CDR3 loop spans 16 amino acids. Germline CDR1 and CDR2: MGHRA and YSYEKL. This chain uses TRBV4-1 with TRBJ2-1; D is unresolved. This receptor was taken from a human donor with sarcoidosis (Löfgren's syndrome or another form), or a control subject (not recorded which). The sequencing input was CD4+ T cells from bronchoalveolar lavage. CDR3 loop: CASGQSERDDNNEQFF. CDR3 nucleotide sequence: TGCGCCAGCGGCCAGTCTGAAAGGGATGATAACAATGAACAGTTCTTC.